The present entry profiles one T cell receptor beta chain with its context. The sample comes from a study of T-cell reconstitution after alpha-beta-depleted transplantation in children. Germline V gene lookup returns CDR1 LGHNA and CDR2 YNFKEQ. The ends were cut back, 2 bases at V and 7 bases at J, with 17 bases in the middle. The CDR3 loop spans 15 amino acids. Unique molecular identifiers were incorporated into the prepared TCRbeta library. TCRdb processed the PCR reads anew with MiXCR; each CDR3 protein has one entry. Of around 680,000 distinct CDR3 sequences listed, around a sixth are singletons. The chain employs TRBV4-2 and TRBJ1-1; D call uncertain. The clonotype was recovered from a human donor who donated a stem cell graft to a child with acute myeloid leukemia. The source was PBMCs from the stem cell graft donor, collected from the stem cell graft. The CDR3 DNA reads as TGTGCCAGCAGCCAACCTCTTGGGAGAACATATGAAGCTTTCTTT. Its protein is CASSQPLGRTYEAFF.